These 6 T cell receptor beta chains share one sample of origin, sequenced in a study of regulatory T cells in long-lasting Graves disease. The time point: persistent/refractory GD, antithyroid drugs over 5 years with positive TRAb. PBMC RNA was the source of the TCR library. Building of the TCR beta libraries involved iRepertoire HTBI primers and Arm-PCR of CDR3 regions. TCRdb itself ran the multiplex PCR reads through MiXCR, one entry per CDR3 protein. The sample yields approximately 380,000 distinct CDR3 sequences, less than 25% seen once. The sample consisted of peripheral blood mononuclear cells (PBMCs), taken when the disease was refractory, from a patient treated with antithyroid drugs. The source is a female donor with Graves disease.

The J gene is TRBJ1-1, the V gene TRBV5-5; a weak D match, TRBD1 (6 bases). Germline V CDR1 and CDR2: SGHKS, YYEKEE (reference sequence). Trimming shortened V by 1 base and J by 3 bases, and 16 bases separated the two germline ends. The CDR3 is 16 residues long. Here the CDR3 reads CASSLIPGVSDTEAFF. DNA of the CDR3: TGTGCCAGCAGCTTGATACCAGGGGTCTCGGACACTGAAGCTTTCTTT. The complete variable domain, with remaining parts taken from reference TRBV5-5 and TRBJ1-1, reads DAGVTQSPTHLIKTRGQQVTLRCSPISGHKSVSWYQQVLGQGPQFIFQYYEKEERGRGNFPDRFSARQFPNYSSELNVNALLLGDSALYLCASSLIPGVSDTEAFFGQGTRLTVV.

The chain carries TRBV6-5 and TRBJ1-2; 8 nucleotides agree with TRBD1. This CDR3 is 17 amino acids long. The V and J ends lost 4 bases and 6 bases, in that order; junction bases with no gene match: 16. Germline V gives CDR1 MNHEY, CDR2 SVGAGI. The CDR3 loop is CASSSIALTGGMHGYTF. Here the CDR3 DNA reads TGTGCCAGCAGTTCCATCGCGCTTACAGGGGGGATGCATGGCTACACCTTC.

The chain is built from TRBV16 and TRBJ2-7; TRBD2 might be the D (6 bases). The CDR3 is 16 residues long. Trimming left V 0 bases short and J 2 bases short, with 14 bases between. Germline-derived CDR1 and CDR2 are KGHSY and FQNENV. CDR3 sequence: CASSQSGSGSPYEQYF. CDR3 in DNA: TGTGCCAGCAGCCAATCGGGTAGCGGATCCCCCTACGAGCAGTACTTC.

With respect to this clonotype: At one end, the junction sequence differs from germline, possibly due to a read error. This sequence joins TRBV11-2 and TRBJ2-2, with D possibly matching TRBD2 (6 bases). CDR1 is SGHAT, CDR2 FQNNGV, per germline. The CDR3 covers 13 residues. Written as DNA, the CDR3 is TGTGCTAGCAGCCGGGAGAGGACCGGGGAGCTGTTTTTT. Encoded protein: CASSRERTGELFF.

This clonotype was counted between two and nine times. The gene calls are TRBV27 and TRBJ1-4; 7 bases match TRBD1. CDR1 is MNHEY, CDR2 SMNVEV, per germline (reference sequence). The CDR3 covers 13 residues. After removal of 10 bases from V and 8 bases from J, the junction contained 10 bases not matched to a gene. The CDR3 bases are TGTGCCACCGGAACAGGGGTTCGGGAAAAACTGTTTTTT. Its protein product is CATGTGVREKLFF.

The V gene is TRBV18, the J gene TRBJ2-7; 7 bases line up with TRBD2. Germline loops: CDR1 KGHSH, CDR2 LQKENI. The CDR3 loop spans 16 amino acids. The junction had 17 bases not matched to a gene; V was cut back by 6 bases and J by 6 bases. The CDR3 sequence: CASSSLSGSGLVEQYF. CDR3 DNA sequence: TGTGCCAGCTCGTCACTCTCGGGTAGCGGGTTGGTCGAGCAGTACTTC.